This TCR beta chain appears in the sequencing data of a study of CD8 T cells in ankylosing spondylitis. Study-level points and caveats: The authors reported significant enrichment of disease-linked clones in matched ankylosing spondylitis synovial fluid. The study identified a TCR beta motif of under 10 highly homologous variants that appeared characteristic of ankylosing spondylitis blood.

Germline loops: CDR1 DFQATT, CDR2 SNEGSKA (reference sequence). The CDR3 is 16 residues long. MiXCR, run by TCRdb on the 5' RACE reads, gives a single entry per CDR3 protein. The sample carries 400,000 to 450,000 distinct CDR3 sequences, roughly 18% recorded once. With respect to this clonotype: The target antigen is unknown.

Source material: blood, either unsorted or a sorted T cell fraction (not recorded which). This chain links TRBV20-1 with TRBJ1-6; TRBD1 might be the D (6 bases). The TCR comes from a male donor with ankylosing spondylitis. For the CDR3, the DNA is TGCAGCGCCCAGGGGAGGGGGGAGTCCGTTAATTCACCCCTCCACTTT. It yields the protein CSAQGRGESVNSPLHF.